The T cell receptor (beta chain) under discussion was sequenced for a study of blood T cell repertoires in COVID-19. The assay was immunoSEQ multiplex PCR, and TCRdb's table has in-frame clones only and misses some. The sample has 300,000 to 400,000 clones; about nine tenths are singletons. This clonotype was sampled from a man aged 50 to 60 with active or convalescent COVID-19. The sequenced sample was peripheral blood.

The DNA for the CDR3 is TGTGCCAGCAGCTCGGCTTGGGGCCGGAACACCGGGGAGCTGTTTTTT. It encodes CASSSAWGRNTGELFF. The chain links TRBV5-4 to TRBJ2-2; D perhaps matches TRBD1 (5 bases). This CDR3 comprises 16 residues. V lost 3 bases and J 1 base, leaving 13 bases between the germline ends. Germline CDR1 reads SGHNT; CDR2 reads YYREEE (reference sequence).